This entry lists 14 T cell receptor beta chains sequenced from one sample in a study of Graves' ophthalmopathy and Graves' hyperthyroidism. The sequenced template was RNA, covering the TCR beta CDR3 region. Second-round multiplex PCR came after a first-round RT-PCR that employed HTBI primers. TCRdb re-called the multiplex PCR reads through MiXCR, storing one row per CDR3 protein. The table shows over 500,000 distinct CDR3 sequences, with approximately 21% occurring only once. The sequenced material came from peripheral blood. The source of these receptors is a woman aged 18-29 years with stable Graves' hyperthyroidism. Some clones in this sample may be carry-over from other donors' samples.

This chain joins TRBV7-8 and TRBJ2-7; no clear D. The V and J ends lost 5 bases and 5 bases respectively, with 16 bases between them. CDR3 size: 14 residues. Germline CDR1 SGHVS, CDR2 FQNEAQ. CDR3 region: CASSPPIEPHEQYF. The CDR3 DNA follows: TGTGCCAGCAGCCCCCCGATTGAACCCCACGAGCAGTACTTC.

This clonotype was seen many times. A much larger clone lies a single base off, so this may be a read error. This chain links TRBV28 with TRBJ2-5; D perhaps matches TRBD2 (6 bases). The V gene's germline CDR1 is MDHEN and CDR2 SYDVKM. There are 18 residues in the CDR3. Trimming took 6 bases from V and 9 from J, leaving 32 bases between them. The CDR3 region has the DNA TGTGCCAGCAGAGATTCCGGGACTCTCTATGAGGATAAGGAGGCCCAGTACTTC. Translation gives CASRDSGTLYEDKEAQYF.

In this sample, this clonotype turned up a few times. The gene calls are TRBV6-5 and TRBJ1-3, with D hard to call. The CDR3 loop spans 15 amino acids. The V gene lost 4 bases and the J gene lost 0 bases, with 10 bases spanning the gap. Looked up from germline, CDR1 is MNHEY and CDR2 is SVGAGI. CDR3 nucleotide sequence: TGTGCCAGCAGTTCGACCACCCTCTCTGGAAACACCATATATTTT. This codes for CASSSTTLSGNTIYF.

The gene calls are TRBV20-1 and TRBJ2-7, with 11 bases identical to TRBD2. J gave up 3 bases and V 5 bases, and 6 bases lay outside the gene matches. Germline values: CDR1 DFQATT, CDR2 SNEGSKA (reference sequence). The CDR3 is 14 residues long. The CDR3 sequence: CSARRLAGLYEQYF. The CDR3 DNA follows: TGCAGTGCTCGCCGACTAGCGGGACTCTACGAGCAGTACTTC.

There are many counts of this clonotype. This chain joins TRBV12-3 or TRBV12-4 and TRBJ2-5; 7 positions match TRBD2. V dropped 6 bases and J dropped 5; count of bases not matched to a gene: 6. The CDR3 sequence is 13 residues long. Here the CDR3 DNA reads TGTGCCAGCAGCATGACTAGCAGGGAGACCCAGTACTTC. Its protein product is CASSMTSRETQYF.

The chain has TRBV6-5 and TRBJ2-7, with 10 bases aligning to TRBD1. Germline assignment: CDR1 MNHEY and CDR2 SVGAGI. The CDR3 runs to 17 residues. J was trimmed by 0 bases and V by 0 bases; bases with no gene match: 5. The CDR3 DNA sequence: TGTGCCAGCAGTTACTCTCCGGGACAGGGGTCCTCCTACGAGCAGTACTTC. This gives the protein CASSYSPGQGSSYEQYF.

At least ten counts were recorded for this clonotype. The V gene is TRBV7-9, the J gene TRBJ2-7, with D unclear. The CDR3 runs 12 residues. V gave up 0 bases and J gave up 5 bases, with 5 bases separating them. Per germline, CDR1 SEHNR and CDR2 FQNEAQ (reference sequence). The CDR3 DNA reads as TGTGCCAGCAGCTTAGCTCCCAACGAGCAGTACTTC. Protein product: CASSLAPNEQYF.

The table lists this clonotype with many counts. The genes are TRBV30 and TRBJ2-7; D unresolved. Germline lookup yields CDR1 GTSNPN and CDR2 SVGIG (reference sequence). The CDR3 loop spans 11 amino acids. V lost 0 bases and J 5 bases, leaving 5 bases between the germline ends. Here the CDR3 DNA reads TGTGCCTGGAGTGTGCGAGACGAGCAGTACTTC. The encoded protein is CAWSVRDEQYF.

The chain recombines TRBV20-1 with TRBJ2-7; D is possibly TRBD2 (5 bases). The CDR3 is 14 residues long. Germline CDR1 reads DFQATT; CDR2 reads SNEGSKA (reference sequence). V was trimmed by 2 bases and J by 0 bases, leaving 11 bases between them. The CDR3: CSARLRAYSYEQYF. The CDR3 DNA reads as TGCAGTGCTAGATTGCGGGCCTACTCCTACGAGCAGTACTTC.

This CDR3 reads CASSYGEGGEYTEAFF. CDR3 coding DNA: TGTGCCAGCAGTTACGGGGAGGGGGGCGAGTACACTGAAGCTTTCTTT. The chain uses TRBV6-5 and TRBJ1-1, with a possible D match to TRBD1 (6 bases). Germline V gene lookup returns CDR1 MNHEY and CDR2 SVGAGI. V was shortened by 2 bases and J by 3 bases, with 16 bases between the two germline ends. CDR3 length equals 16 residues.

The chain has TRBV6-2 or TRBV6-3 and TRBJ2-7; D might be TRBD1 (6 bases). From germline, CDR1 is MNHEY and CDR2 SVGEGT. This CDR3 has 16 residues. V was trimmed by 6 bases and J by 2 bases, leaving 20 bases between them. The CDR3 bases are TGTGCCAGCAGGAAGAACTACAGGGAAAGAACCTACGAGCAGTACTTC. Its protein is CASRKNYRERTYEQYF.

Turning to this clonotype: A much larger clone lies one base from this, so it may be a read error. This CDR3 fails to terminate in the conserved phenylalanine or tryptophan, so it likely reflects a read error. The chain carries TRBV5-1 and TRBJ1-2, with TRBD1 matching 8 bases. V was clipped by 3 bases and J by 8 bases; unmatched bases: 18. Germline lookup yields CDR1 SGHRS and CDR2 YFSETQ. The CDR3 extends over 17 amino acids. This chain's CDR3 is CASSSGWGDRSTWGYTL. The CDR3 DNA follows: TGCGCCAGCAGCTCGGGCTGGGGGGACAGGTCCACTTGGGGCTACACCCTC.

This clonotype has more than one count but fewer than ten. The V and J genes are TRBV5-1 and TRBJ1-2, with D hard to call. Germline CDR1 is SGHRS and CDR2 is YFSETQ. Trimming stripped 3 bases from V and 4 bases from J, with 16 bases between. The CDR3 consists of 15 residues. The CDR3 is CASSSKTGSGYGYTF. The CDR3 nucleotides are TGCGCCAGCAGCTCGAAGACGGGCTCTGGCTATGGCTACACCTTC.

V usage is TRBV28 and J usage is TRBJ2-4; 13 bases line up with TRBD2. The CDR3 has 17 amino acids. The germline V gene has CDR1 MDHEN and CDR2 SYDVKM. The J segment lost 13 bases and the V segment lost 7 bases, leaving 19 bases of the junction unmatched. The DNA of the CDR3 is TGTGCCAGCAAAAGAGGGGGACTAGCGGGGATTCGGGAAACCCAGTACTTC. As protein: CASKRGGLAGIRETQYF. Full variable domain (rest looked up from reference TRBV28 and TRBJ2-4): DVKVTQSSRYLVKRTGEKVFLECVQDMDHENMFWYRQDPGLGLRLIYFSYDVKMKEKGDIPEGYSVSREKKERFSLILESASTNQTSMYLCASKRGGLAGIRETQYFGAGTRLSVL.